This TCR beta chain was captured in a study of naive and memory T cell subsets. Study-wide findings and caveats: Over 85% of naive TCR sequences appeared only once, unlike memory subsets. Especially in CD8 cells, naive repertoires contained a few larger clonotypes, possibly CD45RA-re-expressing memory cells.

An equimolar mix of two oligonucleotides served as the beta constant-region primer for TRBC1 and TRBC2. Nested alpha and beta constant-region primers with the SP2 primer drove four PCR rounds on ligated cDNA. The cDNA 3' end received a ligated single-stranded oligonucleotide carrying the SP2 primer and a 12-nucleotide UMI. One entry per CDR3 protein results from TCRdb running MiXCR on the UMI-ligation and nested PCR reads. The data contain approximately 140,000 distinct CDR3 sequences, under 25% of them seen just once; the ten biggest clones take up more than 0.6%. This clonotype showed up just a few times. The antigen remains undetermined. Alpha and beta libraries were amplified separately from the second PCR onward. CDR3 size: 13 residues. The germline gives CDR1 MNHNS, CDR2 SASEGT. V was trimmed by 8 bases and J by 1 base, leaving 11 bases between them.

The chain carries TRBV6-1 and TRBJ1-1; D unclear. The material sequenced was naive CD8+ T cells from blood. This receptor was identified in a human donor in good health. CDR3 in DNA: TGTGCCAGCTGCCGGGTGACGAACACTGAAGCTTTCTTT. This sequence encodes CASCRVTNTEAFF.